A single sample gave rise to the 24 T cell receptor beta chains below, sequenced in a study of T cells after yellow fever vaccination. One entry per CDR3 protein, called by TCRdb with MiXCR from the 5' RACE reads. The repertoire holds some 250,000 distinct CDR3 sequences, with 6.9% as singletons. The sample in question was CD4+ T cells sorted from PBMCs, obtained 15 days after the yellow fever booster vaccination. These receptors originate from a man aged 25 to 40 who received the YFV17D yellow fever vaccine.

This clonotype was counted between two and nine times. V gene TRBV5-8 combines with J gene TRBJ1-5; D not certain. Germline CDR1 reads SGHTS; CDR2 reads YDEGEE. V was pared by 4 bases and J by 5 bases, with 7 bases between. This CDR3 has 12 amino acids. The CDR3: CASSQNYQPQHF. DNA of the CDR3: TGTGCCAGCAGCCAGAACTATCAGCCCCAGCATTTT.

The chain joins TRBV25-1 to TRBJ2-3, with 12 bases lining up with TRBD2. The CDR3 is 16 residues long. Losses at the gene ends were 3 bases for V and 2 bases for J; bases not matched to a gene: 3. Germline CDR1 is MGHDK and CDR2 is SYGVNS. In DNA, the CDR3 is TGTGCCAGCAGTGAGAGGACTAGCGGGATCACAGATACGCAGTATTTT. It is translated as CASSERTSGITDTQYF.

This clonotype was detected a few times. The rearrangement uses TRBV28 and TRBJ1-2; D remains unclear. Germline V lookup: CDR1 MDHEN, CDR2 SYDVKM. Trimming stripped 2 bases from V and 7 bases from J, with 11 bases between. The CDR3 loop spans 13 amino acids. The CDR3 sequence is CASSLVRSTGYTF. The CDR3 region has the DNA TGTGCCAGCAGTTTAGTTCGATCGACTGGCTACACCTTC.

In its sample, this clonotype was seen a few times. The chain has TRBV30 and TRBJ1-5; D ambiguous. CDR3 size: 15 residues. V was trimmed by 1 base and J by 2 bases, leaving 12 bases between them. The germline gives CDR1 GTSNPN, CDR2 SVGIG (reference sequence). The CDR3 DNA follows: TGTGCCTGGAGTGAGGACGGGTGGGGCAATCAGCCCCAGCATTTT. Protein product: CAWSEDGWGNQPQHF.

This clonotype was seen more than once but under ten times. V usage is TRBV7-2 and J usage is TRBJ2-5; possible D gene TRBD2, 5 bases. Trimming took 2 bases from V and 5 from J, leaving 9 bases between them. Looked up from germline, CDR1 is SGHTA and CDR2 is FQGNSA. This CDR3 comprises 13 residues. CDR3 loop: CASSLTRSETQYF. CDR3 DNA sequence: TGTGCCAGCAGCTTAACTAGGTCTGAGACCCAGTACTTC.

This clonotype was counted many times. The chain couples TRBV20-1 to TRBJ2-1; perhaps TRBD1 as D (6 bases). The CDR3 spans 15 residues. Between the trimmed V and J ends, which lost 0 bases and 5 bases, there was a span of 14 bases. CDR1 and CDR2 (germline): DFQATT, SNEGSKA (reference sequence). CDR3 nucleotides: TGCAGTGCTAGAGATCAGGGGACGATCCACAATGAGCAGTTCTTC. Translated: CSARDQGTIHNEQFF.

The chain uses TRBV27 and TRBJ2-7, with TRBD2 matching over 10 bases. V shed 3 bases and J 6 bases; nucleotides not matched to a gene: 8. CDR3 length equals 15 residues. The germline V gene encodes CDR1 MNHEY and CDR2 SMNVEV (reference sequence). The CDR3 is CASSFRLAGVAEQYF. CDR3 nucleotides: TGTGCCAGCAGTTTTAGGCTAGCGGGAGTAGCCGAGCAGTACTTC.

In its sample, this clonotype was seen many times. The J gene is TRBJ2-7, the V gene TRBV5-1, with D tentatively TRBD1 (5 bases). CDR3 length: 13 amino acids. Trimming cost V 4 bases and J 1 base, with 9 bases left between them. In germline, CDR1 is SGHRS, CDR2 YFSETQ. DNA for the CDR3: TGCGCCAGCAGCCCTACAGGATCCTACGAGCAGTACTTC. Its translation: CASSPTGSYEQYF.

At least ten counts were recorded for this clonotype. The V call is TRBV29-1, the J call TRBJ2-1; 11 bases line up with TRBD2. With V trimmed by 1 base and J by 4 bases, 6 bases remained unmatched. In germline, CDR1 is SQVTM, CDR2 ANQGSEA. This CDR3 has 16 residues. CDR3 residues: CSVEGASGRLYNEQFF. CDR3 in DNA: TGCAGCGTTGAAGGGGCTAGCGGGAGGCTGTACAATGAGCAGTTCTTC.

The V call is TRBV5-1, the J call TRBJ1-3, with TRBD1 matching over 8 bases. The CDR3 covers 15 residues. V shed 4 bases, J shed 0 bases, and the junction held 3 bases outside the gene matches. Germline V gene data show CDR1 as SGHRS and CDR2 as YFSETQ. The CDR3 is CASSVTGDSGNTIYF. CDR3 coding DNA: TGCGCCAGCAGCGTGACAGGGGACTCTGGAAACACCATATATTTT.

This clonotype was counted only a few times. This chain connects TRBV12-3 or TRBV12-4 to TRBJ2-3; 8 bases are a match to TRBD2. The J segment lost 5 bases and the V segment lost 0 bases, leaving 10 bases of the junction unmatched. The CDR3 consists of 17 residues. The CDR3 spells CASSLAPAGALRDTQYF. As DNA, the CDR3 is TGTGCCAGCAGTTTAGCGCCAGCGGGAGCTTTGAGAGATACGCAGTATTTT.

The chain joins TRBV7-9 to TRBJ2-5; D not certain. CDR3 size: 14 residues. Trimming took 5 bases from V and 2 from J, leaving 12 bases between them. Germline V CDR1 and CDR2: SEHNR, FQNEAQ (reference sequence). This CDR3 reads CASSDAGQQETQYF. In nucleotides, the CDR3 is TGTGCCAGCAGCGACGCCGGGCAGCAAGAGACCCAGTACTTC.

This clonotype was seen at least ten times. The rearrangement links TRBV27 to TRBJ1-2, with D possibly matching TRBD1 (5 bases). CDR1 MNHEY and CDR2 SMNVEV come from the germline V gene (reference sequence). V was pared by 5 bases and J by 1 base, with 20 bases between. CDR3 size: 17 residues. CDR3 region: CASSPRVGDRLNYGYTF. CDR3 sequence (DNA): TGTGCCAGCAGTCCCCGGGTGGGGGACCGACTTAACTATGGCTACACCTTC.

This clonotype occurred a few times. CDR3 region: CASSQGLSFTDTQYF. CDR3 in DNA: TGCGCCAGCAGCCAAGGACTTTCCTTCACAGATACGCAGTATTTT. The J gene is TRBJ2-3, the V gene TRBV4-1; D not resolved. This CDR3 region has 15 residues. Germline CDR1 and CDR2: MGHRA and YSYEKL. V lost 1 base, J lost 2 bases, and 10 bases lay in between.

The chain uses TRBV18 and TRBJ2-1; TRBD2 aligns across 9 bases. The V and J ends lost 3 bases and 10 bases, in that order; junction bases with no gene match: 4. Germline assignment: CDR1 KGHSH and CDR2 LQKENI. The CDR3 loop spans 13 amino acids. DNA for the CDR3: TGTGCCAGCTCACCTAGCGGGAGCGGGGAGCAGTTCTTC. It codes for CASSPSGSGEQFF.

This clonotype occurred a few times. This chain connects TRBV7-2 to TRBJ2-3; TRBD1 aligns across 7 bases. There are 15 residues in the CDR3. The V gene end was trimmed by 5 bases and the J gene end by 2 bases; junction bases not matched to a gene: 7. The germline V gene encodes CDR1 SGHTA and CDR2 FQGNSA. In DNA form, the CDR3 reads TGTGCCAGCAGCCCTAGGGACAGCAACACAGATACGCAGTATTTT. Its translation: CASSPRDSNTDTQYF.

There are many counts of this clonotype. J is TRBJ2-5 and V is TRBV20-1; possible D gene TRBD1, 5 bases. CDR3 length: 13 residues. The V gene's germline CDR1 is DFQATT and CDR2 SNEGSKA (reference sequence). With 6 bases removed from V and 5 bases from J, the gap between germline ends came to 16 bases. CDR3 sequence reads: CSARLQGQETQYF. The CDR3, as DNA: TGCAGTGCGAGACTTCAGGGCCAGGAGACCCAGTACTTC.

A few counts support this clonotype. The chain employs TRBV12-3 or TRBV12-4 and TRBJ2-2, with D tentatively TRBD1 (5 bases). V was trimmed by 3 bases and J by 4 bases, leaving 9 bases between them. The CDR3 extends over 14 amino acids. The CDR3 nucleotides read TGTGCCAGCAGTTTTAGACAGTTCACCGGGGAGCTGTTTTTT. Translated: CASSFRQFTGELFF.

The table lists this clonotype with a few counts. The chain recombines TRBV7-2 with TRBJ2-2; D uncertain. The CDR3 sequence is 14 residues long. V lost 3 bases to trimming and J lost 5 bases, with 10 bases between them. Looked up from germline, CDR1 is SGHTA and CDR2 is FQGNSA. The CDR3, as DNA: TGTGCCAGCAGCTTCTTTTCTCGAACCGGGGAGCTGTTTTTT. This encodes CASSFFSRTGELFF.

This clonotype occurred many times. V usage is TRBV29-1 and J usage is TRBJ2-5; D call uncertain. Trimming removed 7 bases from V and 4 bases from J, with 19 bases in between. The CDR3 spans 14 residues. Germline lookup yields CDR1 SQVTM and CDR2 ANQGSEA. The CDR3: CSAAPTGSIETQYF. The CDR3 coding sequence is TGCAGCGCTGCACCTACCGGGTCTATAGAGACCCAGTACTTC.

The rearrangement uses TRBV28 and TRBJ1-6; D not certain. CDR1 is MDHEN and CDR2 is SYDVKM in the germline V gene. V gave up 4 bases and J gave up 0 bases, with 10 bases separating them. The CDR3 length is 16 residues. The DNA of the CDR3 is TGTGCCAGCAGTTCGGGGAAAAGCTCCTATAATTCACCCCTCCACTTT. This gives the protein CASSSGKSSYNSPLHF. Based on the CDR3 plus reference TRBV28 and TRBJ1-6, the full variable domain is DVKVTQSSRYLVKRTGEKVFLECVQDMDHENMFWYRQDPGLGLRLIYFSYDVKMKEKGDIPEGYSVSREKKERFSLILESASTNQTSMYLCASSSGKSSYNSPLHFGNGTRLTVT.

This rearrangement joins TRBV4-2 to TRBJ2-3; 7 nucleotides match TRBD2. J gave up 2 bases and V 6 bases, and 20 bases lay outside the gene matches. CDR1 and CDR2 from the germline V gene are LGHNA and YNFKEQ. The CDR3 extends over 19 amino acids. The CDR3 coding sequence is TGTGCCAGCAGACCTCATGGGGCGACTAGCAGTGATGTCACAGATACGCAGTATTTT. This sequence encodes CASRPHGATSSDVTDTQYF.

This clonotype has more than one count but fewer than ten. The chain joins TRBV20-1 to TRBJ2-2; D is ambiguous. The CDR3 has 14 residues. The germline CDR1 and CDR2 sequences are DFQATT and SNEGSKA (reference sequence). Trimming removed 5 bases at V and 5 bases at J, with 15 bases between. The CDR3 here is CSAGTEWKTGELFF. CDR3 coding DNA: TGCAGTGCTGGAACTGAATGGAAAACCGGGGAGCTGTTTTTT.

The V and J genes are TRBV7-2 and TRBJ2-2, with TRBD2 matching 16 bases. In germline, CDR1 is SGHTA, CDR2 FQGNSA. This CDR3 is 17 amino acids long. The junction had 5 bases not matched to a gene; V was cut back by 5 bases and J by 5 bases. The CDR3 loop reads CASSEPGLAGGTGELFF. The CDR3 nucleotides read TGTGCCAGCAGCGAACCGGGACTAGCGGGAGGGACCGGGGAGCTGTTTTTT.